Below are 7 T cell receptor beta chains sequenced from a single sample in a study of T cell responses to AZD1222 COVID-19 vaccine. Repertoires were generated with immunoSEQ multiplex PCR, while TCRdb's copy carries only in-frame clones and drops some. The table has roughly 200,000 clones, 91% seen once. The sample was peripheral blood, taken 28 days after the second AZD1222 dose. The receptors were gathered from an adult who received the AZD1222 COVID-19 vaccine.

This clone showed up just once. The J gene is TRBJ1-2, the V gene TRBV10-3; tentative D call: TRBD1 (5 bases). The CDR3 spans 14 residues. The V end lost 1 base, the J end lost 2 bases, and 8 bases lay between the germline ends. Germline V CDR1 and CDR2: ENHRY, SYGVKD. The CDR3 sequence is CAISELTVNYGYTF. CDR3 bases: TGTGCCATCAGTGAGTTGACAGTCAACTATGGCTACACCTTC.

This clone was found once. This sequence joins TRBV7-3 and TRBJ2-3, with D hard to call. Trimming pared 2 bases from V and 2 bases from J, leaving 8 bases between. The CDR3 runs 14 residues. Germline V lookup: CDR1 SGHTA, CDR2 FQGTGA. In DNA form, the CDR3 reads TGTGCCAGCAGCTTAGGGCTGCACACAGATACGCAGTATTTT. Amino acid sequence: CASSLGLHTDTQYF.

The DNA for the CDR3 is TGTGCCAGCAGACCCGGGACTAGCGGGTTCACAGATACGCAGTATTTT. Its translation: CASRPGTSGFTDTQYF. The chain recombines TRBV3-1 (or the pseudogene TRBV3-2) with TRBJ2-3; TRBD2 agrees at 12 bases. There are 16 residues in the CDR3. The V gene end was trimmed by 6 bases and the J gene end by 2 bases; junction bases not matched to a gene: 6. Germline V CDR1 and CDR2: LGHDT, YNNKEL (reference sequence).

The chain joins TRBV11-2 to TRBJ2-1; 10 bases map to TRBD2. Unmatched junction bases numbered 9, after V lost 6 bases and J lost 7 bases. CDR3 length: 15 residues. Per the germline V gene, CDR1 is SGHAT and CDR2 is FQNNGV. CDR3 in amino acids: CASRLLAGEENEQFF. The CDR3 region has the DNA TGTGCCAGCAGGCTCCTAGCGGGAGAGGAGAATGAGCAGTTCTTC.

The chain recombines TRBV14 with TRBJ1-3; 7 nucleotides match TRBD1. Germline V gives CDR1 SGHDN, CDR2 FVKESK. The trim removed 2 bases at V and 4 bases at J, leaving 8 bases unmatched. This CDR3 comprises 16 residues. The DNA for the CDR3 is TGTGCCAGCAGCCAATACCTAGGACAGGCCGGAAACACCATATATTTT. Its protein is CASSQYLGQAGNTIYF.

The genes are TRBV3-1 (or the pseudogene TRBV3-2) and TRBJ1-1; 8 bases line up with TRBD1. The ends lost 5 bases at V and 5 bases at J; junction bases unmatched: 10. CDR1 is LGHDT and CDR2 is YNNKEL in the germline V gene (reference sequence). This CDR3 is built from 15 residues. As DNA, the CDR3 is TGTGCCAGCAGCTCCCGGACAGGGATGACGACTGAAGCTTTCTTT. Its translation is CASSSRTGMTTEAFF.

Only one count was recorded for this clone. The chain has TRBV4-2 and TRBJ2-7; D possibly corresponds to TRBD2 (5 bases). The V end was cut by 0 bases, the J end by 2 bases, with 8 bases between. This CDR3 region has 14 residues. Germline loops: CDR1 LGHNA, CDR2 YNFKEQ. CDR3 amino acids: CASSQDPGTYEQYF. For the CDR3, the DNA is TGTGCCAGCAGCCAAGATCCGGGAACCTACGAGCAGTACTTC.